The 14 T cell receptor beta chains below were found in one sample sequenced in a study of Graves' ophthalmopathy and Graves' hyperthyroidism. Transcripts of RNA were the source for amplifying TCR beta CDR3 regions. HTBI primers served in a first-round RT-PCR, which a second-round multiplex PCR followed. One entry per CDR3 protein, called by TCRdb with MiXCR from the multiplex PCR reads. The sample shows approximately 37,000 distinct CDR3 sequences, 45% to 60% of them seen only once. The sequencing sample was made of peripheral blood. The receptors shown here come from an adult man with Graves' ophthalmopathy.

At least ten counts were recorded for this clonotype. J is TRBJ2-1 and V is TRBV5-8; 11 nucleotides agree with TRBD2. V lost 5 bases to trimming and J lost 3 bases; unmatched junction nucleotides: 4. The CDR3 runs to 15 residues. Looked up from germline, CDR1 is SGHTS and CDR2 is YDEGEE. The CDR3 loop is CASRAGTSGYNEQFF. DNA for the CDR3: TGTGCCAGCAGGGCCGGGACTAGCGGCTACAATGAGCAGTTCTTC.

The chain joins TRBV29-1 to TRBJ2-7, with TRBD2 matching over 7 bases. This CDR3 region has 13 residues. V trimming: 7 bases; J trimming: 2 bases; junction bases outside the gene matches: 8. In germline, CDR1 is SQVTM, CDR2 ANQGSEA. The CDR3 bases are TGCAGCGGTACCGGGACTACCCCCTACGAGCAGTACTTC. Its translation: CSGTGTTPYEQYF.

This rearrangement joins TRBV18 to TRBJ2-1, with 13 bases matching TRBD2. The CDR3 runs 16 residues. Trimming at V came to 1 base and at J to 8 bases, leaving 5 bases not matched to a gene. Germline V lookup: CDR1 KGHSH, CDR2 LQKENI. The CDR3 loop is CASSPQRTSGGDEQFF. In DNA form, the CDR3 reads TGTGCCAGCTCACCACAAAGGACTAGCGGGGGCGATGAGCAGTTCTTC.

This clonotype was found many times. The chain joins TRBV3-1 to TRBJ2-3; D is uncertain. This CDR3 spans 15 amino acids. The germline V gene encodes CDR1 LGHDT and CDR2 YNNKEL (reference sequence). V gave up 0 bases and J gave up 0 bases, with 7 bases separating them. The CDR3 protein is CASSQDVPSTDTQYF. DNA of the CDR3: TGTGCCAGCAGCCAAGATGTGCCTAGCACAGATACGCAGTATTTT.

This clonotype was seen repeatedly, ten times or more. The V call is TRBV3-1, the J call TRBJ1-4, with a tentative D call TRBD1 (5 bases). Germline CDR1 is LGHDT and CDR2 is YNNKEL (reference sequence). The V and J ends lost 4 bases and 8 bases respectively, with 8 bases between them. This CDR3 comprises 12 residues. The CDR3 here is CASSRNREKLFF. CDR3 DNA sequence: TGTGCCAGCAGCCGAAACAGGGAAAAACTGTTTTTT.

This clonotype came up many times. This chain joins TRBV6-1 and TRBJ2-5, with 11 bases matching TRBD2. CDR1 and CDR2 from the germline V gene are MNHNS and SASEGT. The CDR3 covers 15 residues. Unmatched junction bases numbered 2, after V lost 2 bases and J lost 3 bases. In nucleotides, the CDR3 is TGTGCCAGCAGTGAACTAGCGGGGGGCGAAGAGACCCAGTACTTC. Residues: CASSELAGGEETQYF.

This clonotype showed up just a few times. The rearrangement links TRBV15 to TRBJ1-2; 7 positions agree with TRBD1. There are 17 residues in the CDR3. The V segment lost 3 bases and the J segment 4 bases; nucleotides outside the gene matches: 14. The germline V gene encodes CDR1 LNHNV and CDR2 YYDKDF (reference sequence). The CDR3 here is CATSRETGAVPLYGYTF. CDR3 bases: TGTGCCACCAGCAGGGAAACAGGGGCCGTCCCCCTCTATGGCTACACCTTC.

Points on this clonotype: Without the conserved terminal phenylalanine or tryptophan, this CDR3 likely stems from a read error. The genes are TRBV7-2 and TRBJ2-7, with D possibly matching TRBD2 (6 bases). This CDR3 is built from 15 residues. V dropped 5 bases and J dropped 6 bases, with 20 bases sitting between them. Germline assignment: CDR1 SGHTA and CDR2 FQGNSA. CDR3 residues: CASSLGKEWEAEQYL. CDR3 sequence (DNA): TGTGCCAGCAGCCTAGGGAAGGAGTGGGAGGCCGAGCAGTACCTC.

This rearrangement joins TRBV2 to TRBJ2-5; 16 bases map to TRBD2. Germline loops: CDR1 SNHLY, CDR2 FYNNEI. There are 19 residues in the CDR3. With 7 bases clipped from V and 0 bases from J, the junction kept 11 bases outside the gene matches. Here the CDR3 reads CASKFRPGLAGGHQETQYF. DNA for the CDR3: TGTGCCAGCAAATTTCGCCCGGGACTAGCGGGGGGGCACCAAGAGACCCAGTACTTC.

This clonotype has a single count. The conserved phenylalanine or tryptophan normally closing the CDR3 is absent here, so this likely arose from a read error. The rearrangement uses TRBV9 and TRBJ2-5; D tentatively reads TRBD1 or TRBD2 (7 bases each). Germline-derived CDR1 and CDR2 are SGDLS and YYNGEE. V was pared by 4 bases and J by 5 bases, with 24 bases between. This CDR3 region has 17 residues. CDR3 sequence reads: CASSLKARSGGGETQYL. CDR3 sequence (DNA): TGTGCCAGCAGCTTAAAGGCCCGTTCAGGGGGGGGTGAGACCCAGTACCTC.

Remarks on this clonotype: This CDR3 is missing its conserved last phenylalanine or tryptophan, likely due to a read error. The CDR3 coding sequence is TGCAGCGTTGTAGATACTAGCGGGCTTAACACCGGGGAGCTGTTTTTA. Translation: CSVVDTSGLNTGELFL. This chain joins TRBV29-1 and TRBJ2-2; 9 nucleotides align to TRBD2. This CDR3 contains 16 residues. Germline V CDR1 and CDR2: SQVTM, ANQGSEA. Trimming at V came to 4 bases and at J to 2 bases, leaving 8 bases not matched to a gene.

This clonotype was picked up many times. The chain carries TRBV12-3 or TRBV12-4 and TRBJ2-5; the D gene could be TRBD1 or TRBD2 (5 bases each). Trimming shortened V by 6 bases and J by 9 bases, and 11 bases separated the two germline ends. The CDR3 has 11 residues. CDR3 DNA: TGTGCCAGCAGCCGGGTGGGACCCCAGTACTTC. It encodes CASSRVGPQYF.

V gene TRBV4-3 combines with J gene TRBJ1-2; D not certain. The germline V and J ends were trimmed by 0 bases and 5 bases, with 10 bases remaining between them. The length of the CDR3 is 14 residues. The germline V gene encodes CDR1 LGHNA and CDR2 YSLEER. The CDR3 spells CASSQDRVGYGYTF. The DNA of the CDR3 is TGCGCCAGCAGCCAAGATAGGGTCGGGTATGGCTACACCTTC.

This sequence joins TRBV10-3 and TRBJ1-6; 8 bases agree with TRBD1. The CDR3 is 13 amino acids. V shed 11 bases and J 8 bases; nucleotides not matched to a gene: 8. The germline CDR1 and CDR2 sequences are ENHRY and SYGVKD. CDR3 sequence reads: CASAGTGDSPLHF. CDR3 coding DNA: TGTGCCTCCGCCGGGACAGGTGATTCACCCCTCCACTTT.